The 17 T cell receptor beta chains below come from one sample, sequenced in a study of control samples from healthy donors and cancer patients. Profiling relied on immunoSEQ multiplex PCR, and the TCRdb table lists in-frame clones only, not all of them. The sample shows approximately 100,000 clones, roughly four fifths of them seen only once. Sample: blood. The receptors stem from a man aged 55 to 70 in good health.

This rearrangement joins TRBV11-3 to TRBJ2-4; TRBD2 agrees at 10 bases. The germline V gene encodes CDR1 SGHNT and CDR2 YENEEA. The CDR3 sequence is 18 residues long. The trim removed 1 base at V and 7 bases at J, leaving 13 bases unmatched. The CDR3 here is CASSLGSLGTSDRNIQYF. The CDR3 nucleotides read TGTGCCAGCAGCTTAGGATCCCTTGGGACTAGCGATCGGAACATTCAGTACTTC.

The chain combines TRBV6-6 with TRBJ2-7, with 7 bases lining up with TRBD2. This CDR3 has 16 residues. Germline assignment: CDR1 MNHNY and CDR2 SVGAGI (reference sequence). V gave up 7 bases and J gave up 7 bases; unmatched junction bases: 19. The CDR3 DNA reads TGTGCCAGCACGAGTCAAAGCCGGGACTACCATCTGGAGCAGTACTTC. Translating gives CASTSQSRDYHLEQYF.

V and J are TRBV2 and TRBJ1-4; perhaps TRBD1 as D (6 bases). The V gene's germline CDR1 is SNHLY and CDR2 FYNNEI. The germline V and J ends were trimmed by 3 bases and 12 bases, with 17 bases remaining between them. The CDR3 is made up of 14 amino acids. The CDR3 here is CASSDQTGRAQLFF. The CDR3 bases are TGTGCCAGCAGTGACCAGACAGGCCGCGCTCAACTGTTTTTT.

The chain uses TRBV5-3 and TRBJ2-7; D uncertain. TRBV5-3 is noted as an ORF with a role that remains uncertain. V was trimmed by 4 bases and J by 3 bases, leaving 5 bases between them. The CDR3 has 11 residues. CDR3 sequence (DNA): TGTGCCAGAAGCCCCGACTACGAGCAGTACTTC. As protein: CARSPDYEQYF.

This chain connects TRBV7-6 to TRBJ2-3, with D possibly matching TRBD2 (6 bases). V was cut by 1 base and J by 0 bases, with 14 bases left in between. This CDR3 is built from 17 residues. The V gene's germline CDR1 is SGHVS and CDR2 FNYEAQ. CDR3 sequence: CASSLDVEGPSTDTQYF. CDR3 DNA: TGTGCCAGCAGCTTAGATGTGGAGGGTCCTAGCACAGATACGCAGTATTTT.

The chain joins TRBV20-1 to TRBJ2-2; D is unresolved. The V gene's germline CDR1 is DFQATT and CDR2 SNEGSKA (reference sequence). CDR3 length: 11 amino acids. V gave up 2 bases and J gave up 9 bases, with 7 bases separating them. For the CDR3, the DNA is TGCAGTGCTAGAAGGTCACGGGAGCTGTTTTTT. This encodes CSARRSRELFF.

The rearrangement uses TRBV7-9 and TRBJ2-1; possibly TRBD1 for D (5 bases). Looked up from germline, CDR1 is SEHNR and CDR2 is FQNEAQ (reference sequence). Deletions cut 5 bases from V and 10 bases from J, with 15 bases between. This CDR3 comprises 13 residues. The CDR3 protein is CASSRKGPEEQFF. In DNA form, the CDR3 reads TGTGCCAGCAGCCGAAAGGGGCCTGAGGAGCAGTTCTTC.

The chain employs TRBV30 and TRBJ2-7, with TRBD1 identical over 8 bases. This CDR3 has 15 residues. The ends lost 3 bases at V and 9 bases at J; junction bases unmatched: 16. Germline V gene sequence: CDR1 GTSNPN, CDR2 SVGIG (reference sequence). CDR3 bases: TGTGCCTGGAGCCGGAAAGACCCGGGACAGGATAGGCAGTACTTC. Its translation: CAWSRKDPGQDRQYF. The full variable domain, rest sourced from reference TRBV30 and TRBJ2-7, is SQTIHQWPATLVQPVGSPLSLECTVEGTSNPNLYWYRQAAGRGLQLLFYSVGIGQISSEVPQNLSASRPQDRQFILSSKKLLLSDSGFYLCAWSRKDPGQDRQYFGPGTRLTVT.

V usage is TRBV3-1 (or the pseudogene TRBV3-2) and J usage is TRBJ1-1; D is unclear. In germline, CDR1 is LGHDT, CDR2 YNNKEL (reference sequence). The CDR3 consists of 14 residues. V dropped 7 bases and J dropped 2 bases, with 14 bases sitting between them. The CDR3 region is CASTLQPTNTEAFF. DNA of the CDR3: TGTGCCAGCACCCTCCAACCTACTAACACTGAAGCTTTCTTT.

The chain carries TRBV6-2 or TRBV6-3 and TRBJ2-7; no clear D gene. Germline CDR1 MNHEY, CDR2 SVGEGT. V was cut by 4 bases and J by 2 bases, with 18 bases left in between. The CDR3 covers 16 residues. CDR3 loop: CASSSPAAVLTYEQYF. CDR3 sequence (DNA): TGTGCCAGCAGTTCCCCGGCAGCAGTCTTAACCTACGAGCAGTACTTC.

This chain links TRBV10-3 with TRBJ1-5; the D is unclear. Looked up from germline, CDR1 is ENHRY and CDR2 is SYGVKD. V was clipped by 0 bases and J by 0 bases, with 12 bases between them. The CDR3 length is 17 residues. The CDR3 nucleotides are TGTGCCATCAGTGAGTCAGTGGGAATATATAGCAATCAGCCCCAGCATTTT. Translation: CAISESVGIYSNQPQHF.

A few counts support this clone. The J gene is TRBJ2-7, the V gene TRBV2; no reliable D call. V was clipped by 2 bases and J by 2 bases, with 10 bases between them. This CDR3 is 14 amino acids long. Germline values: CDR1 SNHLY, CDR2 FYNNEI. CDR3 sequence reads: CASSERLRTYEQYF. As DNA, the CDR3 is TGTGCCAGCAGTGAAAGGTTACGAACCTACGAGCAGTACTTC.

The chain combines TRBV6-4 with TRBJ1-6; 8 bases align to TRBD1. Losses at the gene ends were 3 bases for V and 6 bases for J; bases not matched to a gene: 4. The CDR3 length is 15 residues. CDR1 and CDR2 from the germline V gene are MRHNA and SNTAGT. CDR3 sequence (DNA): TGTGCCAGCAGTGATTCAACAGGGGGTAATTCACCCCTCCACTTT. Translation: CASSDSTGGNSPLHF.

J is TRBJ1-1 and V is TRBV9; D is possibly TRBD1 (6 bases). The V and J ends lost 0 bases and 4 bases respectively, with 7 bases between them. The germline gives CDR1 SGDLS, CDR2 YYNGEE. This CDR3 spans 13 amino acids. CDR3: CASSVGQVTEAFF. CDR3 in DNA: TGTGCCAGCAGCGTAGGACAGGTCACTGAAGCTTTCTTT.

V is TRBV29-1 and J is TRBJ1-5; 11 nucleotides agree with TRBD1. From germline, CDR1 is SQVTM and CDR2 ANQGSEA. The ends lost 2 bases at V and 6 bases at J; junction bases unmatched: 12. The length of the CDR3 is 17 residues. As DNA, the CDR3 is TGCAGCGTTGAATGTAGTTCCGGGACAGGGGGTTGTCAGCCCCAGCATTTT. Protein sequence: CSVECSSGTGGCQPQHF.

V usage is TRBV30 and J usage is TRBJ1-2; D perhaps matches TRBD1 (5 bases). The V end lost 3 bases, the J end lost 4 bases, and 21 bases lay between the germline ends. Germline loops: CDR1 GTSNPN, CDR2 SVGIG (reference sequence). This CDR3 region has 16 residues. As DNA, the CDR3 is TGTGCCTGGAGGGGGGACCCGGGTGCGGTCAGCTATGGCTACACCTTC. The encoded protein is CAWRGDPGAVSYGYTF.

The chain links TRBV24-1 to TRBJ2-1, with D possibly being TRBD2 (6 bases). Trimming shortened V by 7 bases and J by 0 bases, and 15 bases separated the two germline ends. Germline V gene lookup returns CDR1 KGHDR and CDR2 SFDVKD. CDR3 length equals 16 residues. The CDR3: CATSAQYGSSYNEQFF. The CDR3 region has the DNA TGTGCCACCAGCGCCCAATACGGGAGCTCCTACAATGAGCAGTTCTTC.